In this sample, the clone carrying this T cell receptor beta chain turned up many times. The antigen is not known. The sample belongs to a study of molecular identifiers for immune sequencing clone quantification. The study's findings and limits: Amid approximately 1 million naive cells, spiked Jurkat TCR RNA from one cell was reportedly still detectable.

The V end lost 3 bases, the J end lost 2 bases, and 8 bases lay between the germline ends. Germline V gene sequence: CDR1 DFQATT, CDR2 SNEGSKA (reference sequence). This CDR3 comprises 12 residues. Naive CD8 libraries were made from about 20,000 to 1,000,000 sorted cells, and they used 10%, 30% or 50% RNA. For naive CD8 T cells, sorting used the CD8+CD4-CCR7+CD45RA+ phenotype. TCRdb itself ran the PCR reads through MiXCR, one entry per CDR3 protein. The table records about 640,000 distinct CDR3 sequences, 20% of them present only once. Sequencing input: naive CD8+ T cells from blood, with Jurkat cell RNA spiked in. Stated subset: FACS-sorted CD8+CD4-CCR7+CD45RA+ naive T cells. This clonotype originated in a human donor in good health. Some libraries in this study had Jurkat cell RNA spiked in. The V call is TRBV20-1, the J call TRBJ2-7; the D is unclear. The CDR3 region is CSASTGTYEQYF. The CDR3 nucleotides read TGCAGTGCTAGCACTGGGACCTACGAGCAGTACTTC.